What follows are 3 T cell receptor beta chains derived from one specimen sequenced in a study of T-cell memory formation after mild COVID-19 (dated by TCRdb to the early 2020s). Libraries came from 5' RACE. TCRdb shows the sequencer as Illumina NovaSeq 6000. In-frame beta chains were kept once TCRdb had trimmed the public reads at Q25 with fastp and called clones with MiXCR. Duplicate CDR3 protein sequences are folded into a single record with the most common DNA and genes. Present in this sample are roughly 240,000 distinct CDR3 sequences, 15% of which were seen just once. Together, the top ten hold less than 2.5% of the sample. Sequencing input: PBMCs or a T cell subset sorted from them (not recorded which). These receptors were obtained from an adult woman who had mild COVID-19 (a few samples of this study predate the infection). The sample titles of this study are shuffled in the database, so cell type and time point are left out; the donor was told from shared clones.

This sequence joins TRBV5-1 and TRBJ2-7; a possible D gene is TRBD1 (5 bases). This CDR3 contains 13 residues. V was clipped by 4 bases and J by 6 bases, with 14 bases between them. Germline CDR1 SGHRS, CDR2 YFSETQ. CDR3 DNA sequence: TGCGCCAGCAGCAACACAGGCCCCCGCGAGCAGTACTTC. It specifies CASSNTGPREQYF.

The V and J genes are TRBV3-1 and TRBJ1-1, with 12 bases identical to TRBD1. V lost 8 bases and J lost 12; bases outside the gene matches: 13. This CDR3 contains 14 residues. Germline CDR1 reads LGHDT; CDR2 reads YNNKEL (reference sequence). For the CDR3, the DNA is TGTGCCAGCGGGGGAAACCGGGACAGGGGGCGACCTTTCTTT. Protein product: CASGGNRDRGRPFF. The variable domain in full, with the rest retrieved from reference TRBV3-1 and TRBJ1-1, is DTAVSQTPKYLVTQMGNDKSIKCEQNLGHDTMYWYKQDSKKFLKIMFSYNNKELIINETVPNRFSPKSPDKAHLNLHINSLELGDSAVYFCASGGNRDRGRPFFGQGTRLTVV.

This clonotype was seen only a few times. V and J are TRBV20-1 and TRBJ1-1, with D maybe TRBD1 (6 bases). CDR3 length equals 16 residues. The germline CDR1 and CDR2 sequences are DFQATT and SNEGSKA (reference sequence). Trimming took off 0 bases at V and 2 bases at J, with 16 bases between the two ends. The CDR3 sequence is CSARDGGQPINTEAFF. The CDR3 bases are TGCAGTGCTAGAGATGGCGGACAGCCAATAAACACTGAAGCTTTCTTT.